This T cell receptor beta chain was identified in a study of blood T cell repertoires in COVID-19. Turning to the study itself: Collection of acute and convalescent COVID-19 samples took place in the United States, Italy and Spain. PBMCs, B-cell-depleted T cells, or T cells provided the cDNA or gDNA that made up the material.

In the study's own analysis: Researchers report that nucleated cell counts were estimated from reference gene primer amplification. Only in-frame clones appear in the TCRdb table, and some are missing; sequencing was by immunoSEQ multiplex PCR. That table supplies the V and J calls and clone size; D and trimming were determined from the DNA. The data contain approximately 260,000 clones, approximately 88% of them singletons. This clone was observed a few times. The germline V gene has CDR1 MNHEY and CDR2 SMNVEV (reference sequence). The CDR3 has 14 residues. V was cut by 3 bases and J by 0 bases, with 8 bases left in between.

J is TRBJ1-1 and V is TRBV27; D possibly corresponds to TRBD1 (6 bases). The sequence derives from a man aged 50-60 years with acute or convalescent COVID-19. Material for sequencing was peripheral blood. CDR3 sequence: CASSFQGMNTEAFF. The CDR3, as DNA: TGTGCCAGCAGTTTTCAGGGGATGAACACTGAAGCTTTCTTT.